Listed here are 4 T cell receptor beta chains from one sample, sequenced in a study of CXCR3-negative and CXCR3-positive naive CD8 T cells. Libraries of TRB cDNA were made by 5' RACE and carried UMIs. TCRdb reworked the 5' RACE reads into one entry per CDR3 protein, no DNA. In total, the table holds some 130,000 distinct CDR3 sequences. The sequencing sample was made of naive CXCR3- CD8+ T cells from blood. Described subset: CD45RO-CCR7+CD27+CD95- naive CD8+ T cells lacking CXCR3 (TNR3-). The receptors were gathered from a human donor in good health. Some clones in this sample may be carry-over from other donors' samples.

The rearrangement links TRBV5-4 to TRBJ2-7. Germline CDR1 SGHNT, CDR2 YYREEE (reference sequence). The CDR3 extends over 14 amino acids. The CDR3: CASSLLTGSYEQYF.

The gene calls are TRBV6-5 and TRBJ2-1; TCRdb reports TRBD2, a call that lacks DNA to check it against. The CDR3 totals 15 residues. Germline V lookup: CDR1 MNHEY, CDR2 SVGAGI. The CDR3 region is CASSRLAGGFHEQFF.

The chain uses TRBV7-6 and TRBJ2-7; TCRdb's D call of TRBD1 is untestable without DNA. CDR1 is SGHVS, CDR2 FNYEAQ, per germline. This CDR3 has 15 amino acids. The CDR3 spells CASSQQTGTTREQYF.

The chain is built from TRBV29-1 and TRBJ2-1; the TCRdb call, TRBD1, lacks DNA for checking. The CDR3 has 15 residues. Looked up from germline, CDR1 is SQVTM and CDR2 is ANQGSEA. The CDR3 sequence: CSLSMGGFSYNEQFF.